The 6 T cell receptor beta chains in this list originate from one sample, sequenced in a study of blood T cells in healthy people across ages. PCR was performed a second time for about 7 to 12 cycles using a sample-barcoded 5' primer and a J-beta primer mix. TCRdb re-derived calls from the 5' RACE reads in MiXCR, one entry per CDR3 protein. Of about 1.4 million distinct CDR3 sequences listed, 45% to 70% are singletons. Sequencing was done on a sample of blood. These receptors all come from a man between 18 and 29 years old in good health.

The chain uses TRBV7-2 and TRBJ2-7, with D perhaps matching TRBD1 or TRBD2 (6 bases each). With 2 bases removed from V and 3 bases from J, the gap between germline ends came to 11 bases. This CDR3 region has 14 residues. The germline V gene encodes CDR1 SGHTA and CDR2 FQGNSA. Here the CDR3 DNA reads TGTGCCAGCAGCTTATCGGGGGCGAACTACGAGCAGTACTTC. It translates to CASSLSGANYEQYF.

The V call is TRBV4-1, the J call TRBJ2-2; D is undetermined. The V gene lost 1 base and the J gene lost 2 bases, with 5 bases spanning the gap. From germline, CDR1 is MGHRA and CDR2 YSYEKL. CDR3 length equals 14 residues. CDR3 coding DNA: TGCGCCAGCAGCCAAGTACATAACACCGGGGAGCTGTTTTTT. Its protein product is CASSQVHNTGELFF.

This clonotype was counted only a few times. A read error is possible here, since a much larger clone lies one base away. V gene TRBV5-1 combines with J gene TRBJ2-7, with 9 bases matching TRBD2. Germline CDR1 SGHRS, CDR2 YFSETQ. Trimming at V came to 4 bases and at J to 5 bases, leaving 7 bases not matched to a gene. The CDR3 has 14 residues. CDR3 DNA sequence: TGCGCCAGCAGCGACCCGGGACTAGCTAACGAGCAGTACTTC. It specifies CASSDPGLANEQYF.

The table lists this clonotype with a few counts. This chain uses TRBV10-3 with TRBJ2-3, with unresolved D. This CDR3 comprises 15 residues. Germline V gene data show CDR1 as ENHRY and CDR2 as SYGVKD. Trimming removed 7 bases from V and 5 bases from J, with 19 bases in between. This chain's CDR3 is CAINPTPFEIDTQYF. CDR3 bases: TGTGCCATCAACCCGACGCCGTTTGAGATAGATACGCAGTATTTT.

This clonotype was seen at least ten times. This chain joins TRBV12-3 or TRBV12-4 and TRBJ2-7; D is undetermined. V was shortened by 5 bases and J by 3 bases, with 8 bases between the two germline ends. This CDR3 contains 12 residues. The CDR3 bases are TGTGCCAGCAGTCTCGAGATCTACGAGCAGTACTTC. It yields the protein CASSLEIYEQYF.

The J gene is TRBJ1-2, the V gene TRBV25-1, with a possible D match to TRBD1 (6 bases). There are 14 residues in the CDR3. V lost 3 bases and J lost 5, with 13 bases in between. The germline CDR1 and CDR2 sequences are MGHDK and SYGVNS. CDR3 DNA sequence: TGTGCCAGCAGTGACCCCAACAGGGTTTATGGCTACACCTTC. Its translation: CASSDPNRVYGYTF.